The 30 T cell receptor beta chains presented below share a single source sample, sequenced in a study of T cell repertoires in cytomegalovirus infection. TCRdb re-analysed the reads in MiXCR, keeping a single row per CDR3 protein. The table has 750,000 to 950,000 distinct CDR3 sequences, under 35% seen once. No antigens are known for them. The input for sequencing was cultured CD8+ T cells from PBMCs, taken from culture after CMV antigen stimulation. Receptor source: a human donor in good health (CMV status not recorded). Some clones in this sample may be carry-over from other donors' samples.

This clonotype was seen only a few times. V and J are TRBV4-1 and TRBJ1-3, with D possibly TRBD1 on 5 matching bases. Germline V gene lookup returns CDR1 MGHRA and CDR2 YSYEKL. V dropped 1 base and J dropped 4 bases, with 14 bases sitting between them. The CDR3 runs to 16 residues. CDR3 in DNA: TGCGCCAGCAGCCAAGTCGCGGGGCGTTTAGGAAACACCATATATTTT. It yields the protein CASSQVAGRLGNTIYF.

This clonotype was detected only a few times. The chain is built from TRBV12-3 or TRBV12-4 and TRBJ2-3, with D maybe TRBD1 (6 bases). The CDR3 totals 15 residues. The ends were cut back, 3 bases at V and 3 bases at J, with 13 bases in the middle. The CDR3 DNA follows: TGTGCCAGCAGTTTTATTCAGGGGTTTACAGATACGCAGTATTTT. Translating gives CASSFIQGFTDTQYF.

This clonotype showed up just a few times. This chain's CDR3 is CSASPDSLGITYEQYV. The CDR3 nucleotides read TGCAGTGCTAGTCCCGACTCACTGGGCATCACCTACGAGCAGTACGTC. This chain links TRBV20-1 with TRBJ2-7; no reliable D call. The CDR3 extends over 16 amino acids. Germline values: CDR1 DFQATT, CDR2 SNEGSKA (reference sequence). V was trimmed by 3 bases and J by 2 bases, leaving 20 bases between them.

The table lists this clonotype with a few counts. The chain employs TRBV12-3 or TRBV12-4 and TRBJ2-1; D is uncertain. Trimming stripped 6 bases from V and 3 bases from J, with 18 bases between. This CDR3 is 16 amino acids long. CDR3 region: CASSYSLGSSYNEQFF. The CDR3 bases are TGTGCCAGCAGCTACTCCCTAGGGTCTAGCTACAATGAGCAGTTCTTC.

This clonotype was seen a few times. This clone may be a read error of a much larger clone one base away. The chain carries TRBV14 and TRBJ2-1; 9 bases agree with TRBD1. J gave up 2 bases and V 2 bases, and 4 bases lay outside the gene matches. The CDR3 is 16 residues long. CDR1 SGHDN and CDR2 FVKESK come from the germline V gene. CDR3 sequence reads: CASSQPGTGTYNEQFF. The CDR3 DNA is TGTGCCAGCAGCCAACCCGGGACAGGGACCTACAATGAGCAGTTCTTC.

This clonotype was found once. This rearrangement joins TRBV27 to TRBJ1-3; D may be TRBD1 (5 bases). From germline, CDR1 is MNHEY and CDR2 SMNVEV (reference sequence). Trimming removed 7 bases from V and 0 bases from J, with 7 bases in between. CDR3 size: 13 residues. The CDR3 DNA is TGTGCCAGCATCGGGACCTCTGGAAACACCATATATTTT. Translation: CASIGTSGNTIYF.

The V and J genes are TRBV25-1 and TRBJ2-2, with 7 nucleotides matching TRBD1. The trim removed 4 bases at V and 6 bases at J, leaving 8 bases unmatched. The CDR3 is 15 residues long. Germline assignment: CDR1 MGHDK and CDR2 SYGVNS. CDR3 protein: CASSATGVKPGELFF. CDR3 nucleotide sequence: TGTGCCAGCAGTGCCACAGGGGTGAAACCCGGGGAGCTGTTTTTT.

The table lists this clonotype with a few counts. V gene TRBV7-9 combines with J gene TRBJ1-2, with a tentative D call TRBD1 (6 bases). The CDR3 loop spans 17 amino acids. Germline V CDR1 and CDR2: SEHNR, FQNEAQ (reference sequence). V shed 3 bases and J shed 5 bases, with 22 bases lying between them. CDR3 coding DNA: TGTGCCAGCAGCTTCCCCCAAGGACAGACCTTCCGATATGGCTACACCTTC. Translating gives CASSFPQGQTFRYGYTF.

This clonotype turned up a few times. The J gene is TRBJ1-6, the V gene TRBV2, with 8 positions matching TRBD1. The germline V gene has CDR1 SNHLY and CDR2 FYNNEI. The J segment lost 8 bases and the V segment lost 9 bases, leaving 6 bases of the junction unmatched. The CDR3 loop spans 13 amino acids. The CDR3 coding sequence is TGTGCCAGTCCCAGGGGGCGAGATTCACCCCTCCACTTT. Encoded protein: CASPRGRDSPLHF.

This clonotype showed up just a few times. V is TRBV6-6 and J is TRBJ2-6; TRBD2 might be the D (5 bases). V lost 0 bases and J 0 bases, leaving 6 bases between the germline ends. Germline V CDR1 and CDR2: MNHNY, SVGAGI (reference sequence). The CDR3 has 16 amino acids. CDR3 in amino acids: CASSYSGDSGANVLTF. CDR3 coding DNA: TGTGCCAGCAGTTACTCCGGGGACTCTGGGGCCAACGTCCTGACTTTC.

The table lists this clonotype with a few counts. In nucleotides, the CDR3 is TGCGCCAGCAGCCAAGTCCGAGGGGGCTTTTCACCCCTCCACTTT. Amino acid sequence: CASSQVRGGFSPLHF. The rearrangement links TRBV4-3 to TRBJ1-6, with 7 nucleotides matching TRBD1. Germline V CDR1 and CDR2: LGHNA, YSLEER. The CDR3 runs to 15 residues. V lost 1 base and J lost 9; bases outside the gene matches: 6.

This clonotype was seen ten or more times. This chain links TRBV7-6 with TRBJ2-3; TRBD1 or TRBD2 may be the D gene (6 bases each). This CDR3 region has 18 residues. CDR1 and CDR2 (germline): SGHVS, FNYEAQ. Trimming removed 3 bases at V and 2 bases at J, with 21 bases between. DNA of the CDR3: TGTGCCAGCAGCTTCGCCTCGGAGGGGGGAACCTCCACAGATACGCAGTATTTT. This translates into CASSFASEGGTSTDTQYF.

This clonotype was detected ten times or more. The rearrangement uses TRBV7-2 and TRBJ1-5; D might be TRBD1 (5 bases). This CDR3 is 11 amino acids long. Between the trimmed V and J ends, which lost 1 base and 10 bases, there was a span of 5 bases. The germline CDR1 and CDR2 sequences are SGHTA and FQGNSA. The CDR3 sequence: CASSLGGPQHF. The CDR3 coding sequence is TGTGCCAGCAGCTTAGGGGGCCCCCAGCATTTT.

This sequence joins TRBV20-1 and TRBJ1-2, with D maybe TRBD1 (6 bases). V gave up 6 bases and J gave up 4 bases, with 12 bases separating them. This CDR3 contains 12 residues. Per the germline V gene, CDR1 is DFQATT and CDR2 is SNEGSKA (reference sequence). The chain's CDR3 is CSARGGSYGYTF. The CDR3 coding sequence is TGCAGTGCCAGGGGCGGTTCCTATGGCTACACCTTC.

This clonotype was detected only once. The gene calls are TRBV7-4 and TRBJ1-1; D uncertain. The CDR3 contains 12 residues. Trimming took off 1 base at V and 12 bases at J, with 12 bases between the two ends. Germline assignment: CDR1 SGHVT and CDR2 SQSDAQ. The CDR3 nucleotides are TGTGCCAGCAGCTTAGAGCGGTCGGCATCTTTCTTT. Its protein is CASSLERSASFF. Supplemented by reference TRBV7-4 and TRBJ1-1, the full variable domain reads GAGVSQSPRYKVAKRGRDVALRCDSISGHVTLYWYRQTLGQGSEVLTYSQSDAQRDKSGRPSGRFSAERPERSVSTLKIQRTEQGDSAVYLCASSLERSASFFGQGTRLTVV.

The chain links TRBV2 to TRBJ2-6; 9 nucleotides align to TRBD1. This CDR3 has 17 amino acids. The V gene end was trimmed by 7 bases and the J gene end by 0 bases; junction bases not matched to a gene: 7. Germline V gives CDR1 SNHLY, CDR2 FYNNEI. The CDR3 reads CASMGDRVGSGANVLTF. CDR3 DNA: TGTGCCAGCATGGGGGACAGGGTCGGCTCTGGGGCCAACGTCCTGACTTTC.

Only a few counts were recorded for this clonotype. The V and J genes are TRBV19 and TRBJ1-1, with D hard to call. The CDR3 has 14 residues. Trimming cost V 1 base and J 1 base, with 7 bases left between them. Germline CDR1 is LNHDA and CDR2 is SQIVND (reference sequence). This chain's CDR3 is CASSIGVGNTEAFF. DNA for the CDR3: TGTGCCAGTAGTATAGGGGTAGGGAACACTGAAGCTTTCTTT.

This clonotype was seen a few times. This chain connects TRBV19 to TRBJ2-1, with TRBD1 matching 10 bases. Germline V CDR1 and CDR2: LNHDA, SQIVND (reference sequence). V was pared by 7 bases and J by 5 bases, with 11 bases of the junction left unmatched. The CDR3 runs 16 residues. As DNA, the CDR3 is TGTGCCAGTACCTCTAGAGGGACAGGGGTCCACAATGAGCAGTTCTTC. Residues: CASTSRGTGVHNEQFF.

CDR3 residues: CSARDFPSSYEQYF. In DNA, the CDR3 is TGCAGTGCCCGGGACTTCCCCAGCTCCTACGAGCAGTACTTC. The V call is TRBV20-1, the J call TRBJ2-7; TRBD2 might be the D (6 bases). The V end was cut by 6 bases, the J end by 0 bases, with 15 bases between. CDR1 DFQATT and CDR2 SNEGSKA come from the germline V gene (reference sequence). The CDR3 has 14 amino acids.

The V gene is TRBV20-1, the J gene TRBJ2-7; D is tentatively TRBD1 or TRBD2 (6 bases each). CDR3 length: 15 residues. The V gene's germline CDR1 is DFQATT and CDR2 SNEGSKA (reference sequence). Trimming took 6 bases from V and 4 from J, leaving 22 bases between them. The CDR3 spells CSAHRDTPGGYEQYF. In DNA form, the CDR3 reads TGCAGTGCCCACCGGGACACCCCCGGGGGTTACGAGCAGTACTTC.

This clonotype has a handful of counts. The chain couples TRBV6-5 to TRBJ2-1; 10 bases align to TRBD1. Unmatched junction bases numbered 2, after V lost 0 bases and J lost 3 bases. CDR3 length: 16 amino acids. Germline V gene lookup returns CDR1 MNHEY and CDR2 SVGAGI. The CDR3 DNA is TGTGCCAGCAGTTACTCCGGGACAGGGGACTACAATGAGCAGTTCTTC. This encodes CASSYSGTGDYNEQFF.

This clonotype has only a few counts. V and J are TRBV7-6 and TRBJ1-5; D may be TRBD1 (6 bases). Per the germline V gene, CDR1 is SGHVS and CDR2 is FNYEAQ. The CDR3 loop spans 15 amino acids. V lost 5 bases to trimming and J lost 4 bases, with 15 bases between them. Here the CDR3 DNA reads TGTGCCAGCAGCCCGTCCAGGGGACGAAATCAGCCCCAGCATTTT. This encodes CASSPSRGRNQPQHF.

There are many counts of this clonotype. The CDR3 protein is CASSNGRSSYNEQFF. The CDR3 DNA reads TGTGCCAGCAGTAACGGACGTAGCTCCTACAATGAGCAGTTCTTC. V usage is TRBV28 and J usage is TRBJ2-1; no firm D call. Looked up from germline, CDR1 is MDHEN and CDR2 is SYDVKM. Between the trimmed V and J ends, which lost 5 bases and 0 bases, there was a span of 11 bases. The length of the CDR3 is 15 residues.

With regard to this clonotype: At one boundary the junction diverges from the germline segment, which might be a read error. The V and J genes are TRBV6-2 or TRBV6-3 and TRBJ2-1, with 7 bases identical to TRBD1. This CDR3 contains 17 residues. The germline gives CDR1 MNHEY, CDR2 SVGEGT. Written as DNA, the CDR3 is TGTGCCAGCAGTAGCTCTTCCGGGACAGAATACTACAATGAGCAGTCCTTC. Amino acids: CASSSSSGTEYYNEQSF.

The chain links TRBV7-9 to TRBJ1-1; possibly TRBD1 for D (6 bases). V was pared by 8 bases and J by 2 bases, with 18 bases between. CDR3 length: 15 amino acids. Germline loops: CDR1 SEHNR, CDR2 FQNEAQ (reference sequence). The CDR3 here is CASLPWDNLNTEAFF. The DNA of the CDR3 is TGTGCCAGCTTACCCTGGGACAACTTAAACACTGAAGCTTTCTTT.

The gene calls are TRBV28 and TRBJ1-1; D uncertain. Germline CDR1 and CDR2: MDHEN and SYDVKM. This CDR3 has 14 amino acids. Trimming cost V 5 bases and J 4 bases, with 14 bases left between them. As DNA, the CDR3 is TGTGCCAGCAGTGCGACCGGTGCTGGCACTGAAGCTTTCTTT. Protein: CASSATGAGTEAFF.

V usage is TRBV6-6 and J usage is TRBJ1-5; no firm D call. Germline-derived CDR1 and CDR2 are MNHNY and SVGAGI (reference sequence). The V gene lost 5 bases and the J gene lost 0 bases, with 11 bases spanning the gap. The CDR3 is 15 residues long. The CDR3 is CASSVREYSNQPQHF. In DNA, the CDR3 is TGTGCCAGCAGTGTTCGGGAATATAGCAATCAGCCCCAGCATTTT.

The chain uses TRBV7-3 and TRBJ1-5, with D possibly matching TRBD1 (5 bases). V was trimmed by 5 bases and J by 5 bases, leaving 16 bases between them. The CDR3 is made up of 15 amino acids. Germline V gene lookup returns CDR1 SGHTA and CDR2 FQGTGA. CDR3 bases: TGTGCCAGCAGCCCCACTGGGGGTATCGATCAGCCCCAGCATTTT. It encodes CASSPTGGIDQPQHF.

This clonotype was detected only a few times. The DNA for the CDR3 is TGTGCCAGCAGCCAAACAGGGCGCCAAGAGACCCAGTACTTC. This gives the protein CASSQTGRQETQYF. V usage is TRBV12-3 or TRBV12-4 and J usage is TRBJ2-5, with D possibly TRBD1 on 6 matching bases. The CDR3 is 14 amino acids. Trimming removed 6 bases at V and 1 base at J, with 12 bases between.

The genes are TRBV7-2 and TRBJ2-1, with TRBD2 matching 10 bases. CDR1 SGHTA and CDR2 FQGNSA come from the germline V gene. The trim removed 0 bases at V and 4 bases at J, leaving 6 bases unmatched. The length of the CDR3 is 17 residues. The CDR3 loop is CASSLAASGGHYNEQFF. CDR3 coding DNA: TGTGCCAGCAGCTTAGCGGCTAGCGGGGGCCATTACAATGAGCAGTTCTTC.